The 25 T cell receptor beta chains below all came from one sample that was sequenced in a study of vaccination and CD4 T cells after COVID-19. With the Oncomine TCR Beta short-read assay, DNA from cultured CD4+ T cells was sequenced. In TCRdb, the PCR reads were re-called with MiXCR into one record per CDR3 protein. The sample consists of about 12,000 distinct CDR3 sequences, about 61% of them appearing once. Treatment here: approximately 9-day PBMC culture with coronavirus spike peptide pools or control peptides (ViraFEST assay). These receptors are not linked to any known antigen. Input material: CD4+ T cells from blood, cultured in vitro. The receptors derive from a human donor who had recovered from COVID-19.

The chain links TRBV7-2 to TRBJ2-5; 9 bases align to TRBD1. This CDR3 has 15 amino acids. Losses at the gene ends were 4 bases for V and 5 bases for J; bases not matched to a gene: 8. Germline assignment: CDR1 SGHTA and CDR2 FQGNSA. In nucleotides, the CDR3 is TGTGCCAGCAGCTCACCCCGGGACAGGGAGGAGACCCAGTACTTC. Translating it yields CASSSPRDREETQYF.

The gene calls are TRBV27 and TRBJ1-3, with D tentatively TRBD1 (6 bases). Germline V gene lookup returns CDR1 MNHEY and CDR2 SMNVEV (reference sequence). This CDR3 spans 18 amino acids. Between the trimmed V and J ends, which lost 6 bases and 0 bases, there was a span of 21 bases. The CDR3 bases are TGTGCCAGCAGACCGGGGCAGTTACAGGGAAGCTCTGGAAACACCATATATTTT. As protein: CASRPGQLQGSSGNTIYF.

The gene calls are TRBV15 and TRBJ2-3, with no clear D. V was shortened by 1 base and J by 2 bases, with 10 bases between the two germline ends. In germline, CDR1 is LNHNV, CDR2 YYDKDF (reference sequence). The CDR3 extends over 15 amino acids. CDR3 DNA: TGTGCCACCAGCAGAGCCATTACTACCACAGATACGCAGTATTTT. Encoded protein: CATSRAITTTDTQYF.

CDR3 DNA sequence: TGTGCCAGCAGTGTACGGACAGGAGTGGATGGCTACACCTTC. Amino acids: CASSVRTGVDGYTF. The genes are TRBV2 and TRBJ1-2; 7 bases map to TRBD1. Germline CDR1 and CDR2: SNHLY and FYNNEI. The V segment lost 4 bases and the J segment 6 bases; nucleotides outside the gene matches: 8. The CDR3 covers 14 residues.

The chain joins TRBV4-1 to TRBJ1-2, with unresolved D. This CDR3 spans 15 amino acids. Germline assignment: CDR1 MGHRA and CDR2 YSYEKL. The V and J ends lost 4 bases and 2 bases respectively, with 14 bases between them. CDR3 nucleotides: TGCGCCAGCAGCCTCGATACCGCCTCGAACTATGGCTACACCTTC. As protein: CASSLDTASNYGYTF.

This chain links TRBV28 with TRBJ1-3; a weak D match, TRBD1 (5 bases). There are 15 residues in the CDR3. The V gene lost 6 bases and the J gene lost 4 bases, with 16 bases spanning the gap. The germline gives CDR1 MDHEN, CDR2 SYDVKM. The CDR3 sequence: CASSPFGTGGNTIYF. As DNA, the CDR3 is TGTGCCAGCAGCCCATTCGGGACTGGCGGAAACACCATATATTTT.

This chain uses TRBV7-9 with TRBJ1-1, with 8 positions matching TRBD1. Germline loops: CDR1 SEHNR, CDR2 FQNEAQ (reference sequence). V lost 5 bases and J lost 5; bases outside the gene matches: 7. This CDR3 is built from 14 residues. The CDR3 DNA follows: TGTGCCAGCAGCCCCAGGGGGCGCCGTACTGAAGCTTTCTTT. This gives the protein CASSPRGRRTEAFF.

This clonotype is medium-sized (0.01 to 0.1%). The chain combines TRBV20-1 with TRBJ2-1; no clear D gene. Germline assignment: CDR1 DFQATT and CDR2 SNEGSKA (reference sequence). The length of the CDR3 is 14 residues. Trimming stripped 5 bases from V and 0 bases from J, with 11 bases between. The CDR3 reads CSAVRINSYNEQFF. The CDR3 DNA reads TGCAGTGCTGTGAGGATCAACTCCTACAATGAGCAGTTCTTC.

This clonotype was recorded once. This chain uses TRBV12-3 or TRBV12-4 with TRBJ2-1; TRBD2 might be the D (5 bases). Trimming left V 8 bases short and J 4 bases short, with 12 bases between. CDR3 length: 13 amino acids. The CDR3 DNA reads as TGTGCCAGCGGGAGATCGGGATACAATGAGCAGTTCTTC. Translated, it gives CASGRSGYNEQFF.

The chain employs TRBV2 and TRBJ2-5; 15 bases are a match to TRBD2. The CDR3 has 16 amino acids. V shed 8 bases and J 5 bases; nucleotides not matched to a gene: 9. The germline V gene has CDR1 SNHLY and CDR2 FYNNEI. CDR3 loop: CASGGTSGRWSETQYF. The CDR3 nucleotides are TGTGCCAGCGGCGGGACTAGCGGGAGGTGGTCGGAGACCCAGTACTTC.

This sequence joins TRBV6-1 and TRBJ1-3, with no clear D. Germline V CDR1 and CDR2: MNHNS, SASEGT. This CDR3 spans 12 amino acids. The germline V and J ends were trimmed by 7 bases and 0 bases, with 4 bases remaining between them. CDR3 residues: CASMRSGNTIYF. CDR3 DNA sequence: TGTGCCAGCATGCGCTCTGGAAACACCATATATTTT.

The chain uses TRBV21-1 and TRBJ1-5. TRBV21-1 is deemed a pseudogene. The CDR3 is 12 residues long. CDR3 amino acids: CARDLFNQPQHF. The CDR3 DNA follows: TGTGCCAGAGACTTATTCAATCAGCCCCAGCATTTT.

The J gene is TRBJ1-1, the V gene TRBV7-2; 9 nucleotides line up with TRBD1. The ends lost 5 bases at V and 6 bases at J; junction bases unmatched: 4. The CDR3 sequence is 13 residues long. Germline V CDR1 and CDR2: SGHTA, FQGNSA. This CDR3 is CASSGTGRAEAFF. CDR3 nucleotide sequence: TGTGCCAGCAGCGGGACAGGGCGGGCTGAAGCTTTCTTT.

The gene calls are TRBV27 and TRBJ2-7; 8 positions match TRBD2. CDR3 length equals 14 residues. Germline V CDR1 and CDR2: MNHEY, SMNVEV (reference sequence). Losses at the gene ends were 9 bases for V and 4 bases for J; bases not matched to a gene: 11. The CDR3 DNA follows: TGTGCCAGTTGTTCCGGGACTAGGTTGTACGAGCAGTACTTC. As protein: CASCSGTRLYEQYF.

This chain uses TRBV28 with TRBJ1-4; unclear D gene. From germline, CDR1 is MDHEN and CDR2 SYDVKM. The CDR3 runs 12 residues. Trimming cost V 7 bases and J 5 bases, with 8 bases left between them. The CDR3 region has the DNA TGTGCCAGCATAGGGATGAATGAAAAACTGTTTTTT. Translation: CASIGMNEKLFF.

This clonotype was found a few times. CDR3 loop: CASSLSAGAGANVLTF. CDR3 DNA: TGTGCCAGCAGCTTATCGGCGGGAGCTGGGGCCAACGTCCTGACTTTC. The gene calls are TRBV7-3 and TRBJ2-6; the match to TRBD2 covers 7 bases. This CDR3 is built from 16 residues. The germline V gene encodes CDR1 SGHTA and CDR2 FQGTGA. Germline trimming cut 2 bases from V and 2 bases from J; bases unmatched to any gene: 3.

This chain joins TRBV5-1 and TRBJ2-5; no reliable D call. Germline V CDR1 and CDR2: SGHRS, YFSETQ. CDR3 length: 12 amino acids. V gave up 3 bases and J gave up 5 bases, with 8 bases separating them. CDR3 sequence: CASSYPGETQYF. The CDR3 DNA follows: TGCGCCAGCAGCTACCCCGGCGAGACCCAGTACTTC.

This chain joins TRBV5-1 and TRBJ1-1; 10 positions agree with TRBD1. CDR3 size: 14 residues. The germline V gene encodes CDR1 SGHRS and CDR2 YFSETQ. V lost 4 bases, J lost 5 bases, and 5 bases stayed unmatched. CDR3 nucleotides: TGCGCCAGCAGCCTTCGACAGGGGGCGACTGAAGCTTTCTTT. It is translated as CASSLRQGATEAFF.

The table lists this clonotype with a few counts. This chain links TRBV7-3 with TRBJ1-2; 8 nucleotides line up with TRBD1. CDR3 size: 13 residues. Losses at the gene ends were 6 bases for V and 3 bases for J; bases not matched to a gene: 3. From germline, CDR1 is SGHTA and CDR2 FQGTGA. The CDR3 region is CASSQDRDYGYTF. CDR3 DNA sequence: TGTGCCAGCAGTCAGGACAGGGACTATGGCTACACCTTC.

The chain couples TRBV29-1 to TRBJ2-6, with D maybe TRBD1 (5 bases). The CDR3 has 14 residues. Germline V CDR1 and CDR2: SQVTM, ANQGSEA. Trimming took 3 bases from V and 0 from J, leaving 6 bases between them. The CDR3 sequence is CSVEGPSGANVLTF. CDR3 nucleotide sequence: TGCAGCGTTGAGGGGCCCTCTGGGGCCAACGTCCTGACTTTC.

This clonotype showed up just a few times. This rearrangement joins TRBV11-3 to TRBJ2-2; 8 bases agree with TRBD2. The germline V gene has CDR1 SGHNT and CDR2 YENEEA. The V segment lost 2 bases and the J segment 5 bases; nucleotides outside the gene matches: 7. The CDR3 covers 16 residues. In DNA, the CDR3 is TGTGCCAGCAGCTTACGGACTAGCCACGATACCGGGGAGCTGTTTTTT. Its translation is CASSLRTSHDTGELFF. The variable domain in full, with the rest retrieved from reference TRBV11-3 and TRBJ2-2, is EAGVVQSPRYKIIEKKQPVAFWCNPISGHNTLYWYLQNLGQGPELLIRYENEEAVDDSQLPKDRFSAERLKGVDSTLKIQPAELGDSAVYLCASSLRTSHDTGELFFGEGSRLTVL.

The V and J genes are TRBV6-5 and TRBJ1-3, with D possibly being TRBD1 (6 bases). V was trimmed by 2 bases and J by 0 bases, leaving 17 bases between them. Germline lookup yields CDR1 MNHEY and CDR2 SVGAGI. The CDR3 runs 18 residues. The DNA of the CDR3 is TGTGCCAGCAGTTACGCTGTAGGGGACACCTACTCTGGAAACACCATATATTTT. Residues: CASSYAVGDTYSGNTIYF.

This chain uses TRBV11-2 with TRBJ2-5; D may be TRBD2 (6 bases). The germline gives CDR1 SGHAT, CDR2 FQNNGV. This CDR3 has 14 residues. V lost 0 bases and J 4 bases, leaving 9 bases between the germline ends. The CDR3 is CASSLDRRAETQYF. Here the CDR3 DNA reads TGTGCCAGCAGCTTAGACAGGAGGGCAGAGACCCAGTACTTC.

This clonotype was detected only a few times. This chain joins TRBV20-1 and TRBJ1-4; 7 bases match TRBD1. This CDR3 contains 13 residues. The V gene end was trimmed by 7 bases and the J gene end by 8 bases; junction bases not matched to a gene: 10. Germline V gives CDR1 DFQATT, CDR2 SNEGSKA (reference sequence). The CDR3 protein is CSVTSRDREKLFF. The CDR3 DNA reads TGCAGTGTTACGTCGAGGGACAGAGAAAAACTGTTTTTT.

The rearrangement joins TRBV6-5 to TRBJ2-2; perhaps TRBD1 as D (6 bases). Trimming stripped 0 bases from V and 3 bases from J, with 14 bases between. The CDR3 is made up of 17 amino acids. Germline CDR1 MNHEY, CDR2 SVGAGI. In nucleotides, the CDR3 is TGTGCCAGCAGTTACTCTCCAGGGGATGAGTACACCGGGGAGCTGTTTTTT. Its translation is CASSYSPGDEYTGELFF.